One TCR beta chain is described in this entry. The target antigen is unknown. PCR used 60 Vbeta primers and 13 Jbeta primers. Generated by immunoSEQ multiplex PCR, the TCRdb table keeps only in-frame clones and is missing some. Counted here are about 120,000 clones, 75% to 90% occurring once; the ten biggest clones make up approximately 2.1%. CDR3 length: 17 amino acids. These data belong to a study of cytomegalovirus exposure and HLA in healthy donors. Study-level findings and limits: Among TCR beta chains, those listed as cytomegalovirus-associated numbered some 170.

Sample: PBMCs. The source of this sequence is a man aged 30 to 45 in good health and CMV-seronegative. The V call is TRBV21-1, the J call TRBJ1-2; no DNA check was done on the table's D call, TRBD1. TRBV21-1 has pseudogene status. The CDR3 loop is CASSKQRDRGLNCGYTF. CDR3 in DNA: TGTGCCAGCAGCAAGCAACGGGACAGGGGGCTAAACTGTGGCTACACCTTC.